The 8 T cell receptor beta chains presented below share a single source sample, sequenced in a study of control samples from healthy donors and cancer patients. Only in-frame clones appear in the TCRdb table, and some are missing; sequencing was by immunoSEQ multiplex PCR. The sample shows tens of thousands of clones, roughly 89% of them seen only once. The sample consisted of PBMCs. The receptors were sampled from a woman aged 45-65 years with colorectal cancer.

The rearrangement uses TRBV5-4 and TRBJ2-5; no firm D call. The ends were cut back, 0 bases at V and 2 bases at J, with 5 bases in the middle. From germline, CDR1 is SGHNT and CDR2 YYREEE (reference sequence). This CDR3 spans 13 amino acids. CDR3 in amino acids: CASSLVSQETQYF. CDR3 sequence (DNA): TGTGCCAGCAGCTTGGTCTCGCAAGAGACCCAGTACTTC.

The chain recombines TRBV6-5 with TRBJ2-7; a possible D gene is TRBD2 (7 bases). V was cut by 7 bases and J by 3 bases, with 13 bases left in between. The germline V gene encodes CDR1 MNHEY and CDR2 SVGAGI. This CDR3 has 13 amino acids. The DNA of the CDR3 is TGTGCCAGCACTAGGGGGGGCCACTACGAGCAGTACGTC. Its protein is CASTRGGHYEQYV.

The chain has TRBV7-9 and TRBJ2-7; 9 positions match TRBD1. The CDR3 runs 16 residues. V trimming: 5 bases; J trimming: 4 bases; junction bases outside the gene matches: 12. Germline CDR1 reads SEHNR; CDR2 reads FQNEAQ (reference sequence). The CDR3 sequence is CASSKGGQGAAYEQYV. The CDR3 DNA sequence: TGTGCCAGCAGCAAAGGGGGACAGGGCGCCGCTTACGAGCAGTACGTC.

The rearrangement links TRBV5-1 to TRBJ1-6, with TRBD1 identical over 8 bases. V was clipped by 2 bases and J by 9 bases; unmatched bases: 13. Germline CDR1 SGHRS, CDR2 YFSETQ. The CDR3 is 17 amino acids. CDR3 sequence (DNA): TGCGCCAGCAGCTTCGGACAGGGAAAGTTTTCTACTTCACCCCTCCACTTT. This encodes CASSFGQGKFSTSPLHF.

This rearrangement joins TRBV2 to TRBJ2-7, with 10 bases aligning to TRBD1. Germline-derived CDR1 and CDR2 are SNHLY and FYNNEI. Unmatched junction bases numbered 3, after V lost 5 bases and J lost 5 bases. The CDR3 is 13 residues long. The CDR3 is CASSKDRGDEQYV. DNA of the CDR3: TGTGCCAGCAGTAAGGACAGGGGGGACGAGCAGTACGTC.

This chain links TRBV28 with TRBJ2-3; D unresolved. Germline CDR1 reads MDHEN; CDR2 reads SYDVKM. V gave up 9 bases and J gave up 3 bases, with 4 bases separating them. This CDR3 region has 10 residues. CDR3: CASATDTQYF. The CDR3 bases are TGTGCCAGTGCGACAGATACGCAGTATTTT.

J is TRBJ1-1 and V is TRBV5-6; D ambiguous. The CDR3 is 14 amino acids. Germline-derived CDR1 and CDR2 are SGHDT and YYEEEE. V gave up 5 bases and J gave up 0 bases, with 11 bases separating them. The CDR3 loop is CASRVYSLNTEAFF. The CDR3 DNA sequence: TGTGCCAGCAGAGTTTACAGCCTGAACACTGAAGCTTTCTTT. Filled out from reference TRBV5-6 and TRBJ1-1, the complete variable domain reads DAGVTQSPTHLIKTRGQQVTLRCSPKSGHDTVSWYQQALGQGPQFIFQYYEEEERQRGNFPDRFSGHQFPNYSSELNVNALLLGDSALYLCASRVYSLNTEAFFGQGTRLTVV.

The rearrangement links TRBV30 to TRBJ2-3; D remains unclear. Germline V gene sequence: CDR1 GTSNPN, CDR2 SVGIG (reference sequence). The CDR3 is 14 amino acids. The V end was cut by 8 bases, the J end by 0 bases, with 15 bases between. CDR3 protein: CAGDHEISTDTQYF. CDR3 coding DNA: TGTGCCGGCGATCACGAGATTAGCACAGATACGCAGTATTTT.